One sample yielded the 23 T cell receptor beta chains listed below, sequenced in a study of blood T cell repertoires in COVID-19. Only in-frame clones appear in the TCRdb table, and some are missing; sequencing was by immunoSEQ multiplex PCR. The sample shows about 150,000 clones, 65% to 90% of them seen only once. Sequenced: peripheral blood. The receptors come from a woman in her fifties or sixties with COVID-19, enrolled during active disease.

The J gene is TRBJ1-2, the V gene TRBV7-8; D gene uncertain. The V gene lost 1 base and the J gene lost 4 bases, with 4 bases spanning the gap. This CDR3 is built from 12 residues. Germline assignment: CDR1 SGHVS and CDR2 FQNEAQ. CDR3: CASSLDGYGYTF. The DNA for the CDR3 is TGTGCCAGCAGCTTAGACGGCTATGGCTACACCTTC.

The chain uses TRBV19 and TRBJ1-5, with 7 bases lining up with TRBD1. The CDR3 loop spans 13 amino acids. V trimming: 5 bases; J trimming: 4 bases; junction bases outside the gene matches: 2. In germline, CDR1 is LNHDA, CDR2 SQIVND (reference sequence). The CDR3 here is CASSLRGNQPQHF. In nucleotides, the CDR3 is TGTGCCAGTAGTCTCAGGGGGAATCAGCCCCAGCATTTT.

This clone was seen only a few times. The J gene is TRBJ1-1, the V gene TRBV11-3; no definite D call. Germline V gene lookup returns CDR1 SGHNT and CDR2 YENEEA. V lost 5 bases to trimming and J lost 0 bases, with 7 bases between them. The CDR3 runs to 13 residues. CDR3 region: CASSKALNTEAFF. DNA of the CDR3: TGTGCCAGCAGCAAAGCACTGAACACTGAAGCTTTCTTT.

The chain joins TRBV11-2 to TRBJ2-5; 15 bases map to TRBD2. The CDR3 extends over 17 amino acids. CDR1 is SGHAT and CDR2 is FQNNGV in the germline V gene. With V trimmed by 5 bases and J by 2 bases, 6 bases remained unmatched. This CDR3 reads CASSVGLAGGNQETQYF. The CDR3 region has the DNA TGTGCCAGCAGCGTCGGACTAGCGGGAGGGAATCAAGAGACCCAGTACTTC.

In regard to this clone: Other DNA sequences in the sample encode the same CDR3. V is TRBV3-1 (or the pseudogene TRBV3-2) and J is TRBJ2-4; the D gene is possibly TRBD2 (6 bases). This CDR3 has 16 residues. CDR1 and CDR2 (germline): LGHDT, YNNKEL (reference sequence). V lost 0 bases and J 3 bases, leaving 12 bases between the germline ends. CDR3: CASSQESGRGKNIQYF. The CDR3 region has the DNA TGTGCCAGCAGCCAAGAGTCCGGGCGGGGCAAAAACATTCAGTACTTC.

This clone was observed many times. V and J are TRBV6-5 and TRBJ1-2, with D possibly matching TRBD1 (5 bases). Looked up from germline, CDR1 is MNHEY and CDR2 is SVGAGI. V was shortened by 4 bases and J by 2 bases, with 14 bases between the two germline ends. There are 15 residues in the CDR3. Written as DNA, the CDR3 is TGTGCCAGCAGTTTATACCAGGGAGGGAACTATGGCTACACCTTC. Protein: CASSLYQGGNYGYTF.

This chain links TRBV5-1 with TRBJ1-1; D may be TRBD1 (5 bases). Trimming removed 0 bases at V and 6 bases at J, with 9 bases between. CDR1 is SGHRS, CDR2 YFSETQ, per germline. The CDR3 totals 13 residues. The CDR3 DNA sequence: TGCGCCAGCAGCTTGGGGGGCGCCGCTGAAGCTTTCTTT. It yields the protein CASSLGGAAEAFF.

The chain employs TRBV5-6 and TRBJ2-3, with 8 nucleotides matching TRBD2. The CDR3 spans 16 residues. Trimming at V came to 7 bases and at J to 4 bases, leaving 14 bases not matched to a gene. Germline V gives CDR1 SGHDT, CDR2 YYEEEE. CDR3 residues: CASAQQSSGVSDTQYF. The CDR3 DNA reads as TGTGCCAGCGCCCAACAGAGTAGCGGGGTCTCAGATACGCAGTATTTT.

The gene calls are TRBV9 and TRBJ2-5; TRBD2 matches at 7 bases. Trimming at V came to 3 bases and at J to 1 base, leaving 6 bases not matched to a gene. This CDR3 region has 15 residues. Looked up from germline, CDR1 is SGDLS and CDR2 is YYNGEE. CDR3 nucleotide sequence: TGTGCCAGCAGCGAAGCGGGGTCTCGCCAAGAGACCCAGTACTTC. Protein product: CASSEAGSRQETQYF.

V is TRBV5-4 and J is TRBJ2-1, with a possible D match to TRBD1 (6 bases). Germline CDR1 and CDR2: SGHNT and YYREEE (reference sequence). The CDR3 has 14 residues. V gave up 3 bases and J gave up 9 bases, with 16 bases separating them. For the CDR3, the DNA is TGTGCCAGCAGCTCCCCCGGCAGGGGCCCTGAGCAGTTCTTC. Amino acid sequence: CASSSPGRGPEQFF.

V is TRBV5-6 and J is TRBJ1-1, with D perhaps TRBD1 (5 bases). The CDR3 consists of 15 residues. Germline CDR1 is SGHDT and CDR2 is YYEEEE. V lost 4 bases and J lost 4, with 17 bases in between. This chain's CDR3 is CASSPGGGLSTEAFF. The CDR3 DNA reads TGTGCCAGCAGCCCCGGGGGAGGGTTGAGCACTGAAGCTTTCTTT.

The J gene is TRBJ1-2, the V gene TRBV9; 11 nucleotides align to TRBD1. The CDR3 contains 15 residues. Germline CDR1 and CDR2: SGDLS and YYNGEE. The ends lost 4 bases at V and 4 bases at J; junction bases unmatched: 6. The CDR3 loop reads CASSPPGQGVYGYTF. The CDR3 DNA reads TGTGCCAGCAGCCCACCGGGACAGGGGGTCTATGGCTACACCTTC.

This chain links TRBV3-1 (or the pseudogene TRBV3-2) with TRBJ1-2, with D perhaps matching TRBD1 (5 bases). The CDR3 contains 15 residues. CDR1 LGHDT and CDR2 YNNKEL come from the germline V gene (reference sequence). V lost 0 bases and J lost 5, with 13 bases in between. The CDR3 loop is CASSQEVYRGYGYTF. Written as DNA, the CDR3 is TGTGCCAGCAGCCAAGAAGTTTATAGGGGATATGGCTACACCTTC.

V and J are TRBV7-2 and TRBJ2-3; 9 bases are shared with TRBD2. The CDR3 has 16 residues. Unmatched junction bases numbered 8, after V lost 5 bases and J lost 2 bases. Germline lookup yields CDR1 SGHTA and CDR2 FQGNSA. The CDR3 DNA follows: TGTGCCAGCAGCCCGACTAGCGGAACCCTCACAGATACGCAGTATTTT. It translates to CASSPTSGTLTDTQYF.

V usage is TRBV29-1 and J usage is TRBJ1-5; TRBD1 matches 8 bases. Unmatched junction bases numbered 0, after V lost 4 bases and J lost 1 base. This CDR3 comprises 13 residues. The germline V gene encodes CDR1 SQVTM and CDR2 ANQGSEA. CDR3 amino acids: CSVGTGSNQPQHF. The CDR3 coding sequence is TGCAGCGTTGGGACAGGGAGCAATCAGCCCCAGCATTTT.

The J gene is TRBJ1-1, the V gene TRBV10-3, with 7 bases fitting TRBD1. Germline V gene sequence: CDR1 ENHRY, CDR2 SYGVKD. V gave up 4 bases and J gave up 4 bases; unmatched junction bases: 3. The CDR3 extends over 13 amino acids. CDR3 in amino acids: CAISAPGGTEAFF. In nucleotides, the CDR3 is TGTGCCATCAGTGCCCCAGGGGGCACTGAAGCTTTCTTT.

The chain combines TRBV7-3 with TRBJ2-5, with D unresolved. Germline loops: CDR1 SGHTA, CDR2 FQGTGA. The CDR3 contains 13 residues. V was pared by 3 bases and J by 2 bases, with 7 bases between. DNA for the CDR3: TGTGCCAGCAGCTTGGGCTTGCAAGAGACCCAGTACTTC. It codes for CASSLGLQETQYF.

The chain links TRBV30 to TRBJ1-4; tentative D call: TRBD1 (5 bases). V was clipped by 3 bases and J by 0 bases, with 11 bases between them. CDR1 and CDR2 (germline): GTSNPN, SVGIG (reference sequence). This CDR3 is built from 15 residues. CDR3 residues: CAWRVAGATNEKLFF. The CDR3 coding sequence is TGTGCCTGGAGGGTCGCGGGGGCAACTAATGAAAAACTGTTTTTT.

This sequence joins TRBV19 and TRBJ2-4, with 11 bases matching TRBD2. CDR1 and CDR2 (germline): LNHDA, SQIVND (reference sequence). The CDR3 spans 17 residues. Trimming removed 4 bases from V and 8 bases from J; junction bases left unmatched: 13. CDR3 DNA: TGTGCCAGTAGTACCGGGGTAGCGGGAGGGGGTAGGGACATTCAGTACTTC. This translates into CASSTGVAGGGRDIQYF.

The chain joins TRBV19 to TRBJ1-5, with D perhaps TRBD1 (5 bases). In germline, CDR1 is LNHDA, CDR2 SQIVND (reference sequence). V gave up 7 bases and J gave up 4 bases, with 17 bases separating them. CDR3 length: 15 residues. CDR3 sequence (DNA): TGTGCCAGTATTGCACCCTTACGGGGGAATCAGCCCCAGCATTTT. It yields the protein CASIAPLRGNQPQHF.

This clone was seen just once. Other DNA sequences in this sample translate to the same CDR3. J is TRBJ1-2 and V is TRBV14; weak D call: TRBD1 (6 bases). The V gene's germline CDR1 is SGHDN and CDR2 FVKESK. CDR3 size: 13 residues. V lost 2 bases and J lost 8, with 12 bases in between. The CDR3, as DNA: TGTGCCAGCAGCCAACCGACAGGCGGCGGCTACACCTTC. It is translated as CASSQPTGGGYTF.

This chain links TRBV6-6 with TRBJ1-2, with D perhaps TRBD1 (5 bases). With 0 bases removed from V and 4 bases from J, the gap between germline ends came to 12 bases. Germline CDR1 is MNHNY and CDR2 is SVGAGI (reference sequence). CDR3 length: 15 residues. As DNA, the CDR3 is TGTGCCAGCAGTTACTCAGGGGTCGGATCCTATGGCTACACCTTC. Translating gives CASSYSGVGSYGYTF.

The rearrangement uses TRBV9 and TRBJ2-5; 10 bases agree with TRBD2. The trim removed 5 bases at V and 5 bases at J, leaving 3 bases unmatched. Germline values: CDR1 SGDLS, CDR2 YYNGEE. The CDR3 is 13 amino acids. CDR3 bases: TGTGCCAGCAGTTTAGCGGGGGGTGAGACCCAGTACTTC. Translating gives CASSLAGGETQYF. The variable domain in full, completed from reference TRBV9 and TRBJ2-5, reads DSGVTQTPKHLITATGQRVTLRCSPRSGDLSVYWYQQSLDQGLQFLIQYYNGEERAKGNILERFSAQQFPDLHSELNLSSLELGDSALYFCASSLAGGETQYFGPGTRLLVL.